This entry lists 2 T cell receptor beta chains sequenced from one sample in a study of T cells expressing NK-cell markers. TCRdb re-called the 5' RACE reads; one entry per CDR3 protein, DNA not given. Its clone listing holds 300,000 to 450,000 distinct CDR3 sequences. The sequenced sample was blood T cells: a sorted CD56 or NKG2C T cell subset, CD4+ or CD8+ T cells, or bulk PBMC T cells (not recorded which). The receptors derive from a man between 18 and 69 years old in good health.

The chain's CDR3 is CASSPRGQGGGYTF. This sequence joins TRBV3-1 and TRBJ1-2; TCRdb designates TRBD1, a call that cannot be tested without DNA. Germline V gene data show CDR1 as LGHDT and CDR2 as YNNKEL (reference sequence). This CDR3 contains 14 residues.

J is TRBJ2-5 and V is TRBV7-2; TCRdb designates TRBD2, a call that cannot be tested without DNA. The V gene's germline CDR1 is SGHTA and CDR2 FQGNSA. The CDR3 covers 14 residues. The CDR3 loop reads CASSPRLAGGAQYF.